These 21 T cell receptor beta chains were all obtained from the same sample, sequenced in a study of T-cell reconstitution after alpha-beta-depleted transplantation in children. Unique molecular identifiers were used in preparing the TCRbeta library. TCRdb fed the PCR reads into MiXCR, producing one record per CDR3 protein. The sample has 440,000 or so distinct CDR3 sequences, roughly 43% seen once. Specimen: PBMCs, collected before TCRalphabeta/CD19-depleted stem cell transplant. The receptors were sampled from a girl aged 2 to 10 with aplastic anemia, due to receive a stem cell transplant.

The genes are TRBV2 and TRBJ2-7; 8 bases are shared with TRBD1. V gave up 7 bases and J gave up 0 bases; unmatched junction bases: 5. Germline V lookup: CDR1 SNHLY, CDR2 FYNNEI. CDR3 length equals 14 residues. Written as DNA, the CDR3 is TGTGCCAGCAACAGACAGGGGCCCTCCTACGAGCAGTACTTC. It codes for CASNRQGPSYEQYF. Combining the CDR3 with reference TRBV2 and TRBJ2-7 gives the whole variable domain EPEVTQTPSHQVTQMGQEVILRCVPISNHLYFYWYRQILGQKVEFLVSFYNNEISEKSEIFDDQFSVERPDGSNFTLKIRSTKLEDSAMYFCASNRQGPSYEQYFGPGTRLTVT.

The sample holds many counts of this clonotype. The chain links TRBV5-1 to TRBJ1-1; D gene unclear. Germline lookup yields CDR1 SGHRS and CDR2 YFSETQ. Trimming took off 4 bases at V and 3 bases at J, with 16 bases between the two ends. The CDR3 runs 15 residues. CDR3 sequence: CASSLLSNGDTEAFF. The DNA of the CDR3 is TGCGCCAGCAGCCTGTTAAGTAATGGGGACACTGAAGCTTTCTTT.

J is TRBJ2-5 and V is TRBV12-3 or TRBV12-4; 7 bases match TRBD1. J was trimmed by 6 bases and V by 5 bases; bases with no gene match: 9. The CDR3 sequence is 14 residues long. CDR3 sequence (DNA): TGTGCCAGCAGTCCCGGCAGGGGGTTAAAGACCCAGTACTTC. Its translation is CASSPGRGLKTQYF.

The V gene is TRBV11-1, the J gene TRBJ1-1; a weak D match, TRBD1 (6 bases). This CDR3 comprises 18 residues. Germline loops: CDR1 SGHAT, CDR2 FQDESV (reference sequence). V was clipped by 1 base and J by 1 base, with 19 bases between them. In DNA form, the CDR3 reads TGTGCCAGCAGCTTAGGAGGGGGAGGCAGGGGCCAGAACACTGAAGCTTTCTTT. This codes for CASSLGGGGRGQNTEAFF.

This clonotype was counted a few times. The chain joins TRBV20-1 to TRBJ1-6; TRBD1 matches at 7 bases. The trim removed 3 bases at V and 9 bases at J, leaving 8 bases unmatched. Germline V gene lookup returns CDR1 DFQATT and CDR2 SNEGSKA (reference sequence). The CDR3 loop spans 14 amino acids. The CDR3 DNA reads TGCAGTGCTAGTCTGCGACAGGGTACTTCACCCCTCCACTTT. It specifies CSASLRQGTSPLHF.

The CDR3 protein is CSVGQGAGGANVLTF. CDR3 DNA sequence: TGCAGCGTGGGACAGGGGGCAGGTGGGGCCAACGTCCTGACTTTC. The rearrangement links TRBV29-1 to TRBJ2-6, with TRBD1 matching 12 bases. J gave up 3 bases and V 6 bases, and 3 bases lay outside the gene matches. Looked up from germline, CDR1 is SQVTM and CDR2 is ANQGSEA. CDR3 length equals 15 residues. Combining the CDR3 with reference TRBV29-1 and TRBJ2-6 gives the whole variable domain SAVISQKPSRDICQRGTSLTIQCQVDSQVTMMFWYRQQPGQSLTLIATANQGSEATYESGFVIDKFPISRPNLTFSTLTVSNMSPEDSSIYLCSVGQGAGGANVLTFGAGSRLTVL.

The chain joins TRBV7-2 to TRBJ2-1; the D is unclear. This CDR3 region has 13 residues. Germline-derived CDR1 and CDR2 are SGHTA and FQGNSA. With 3 bases removed from V and 8 bases from J, the gap between germline ends came to 11 bases. CDR3 DNA: TGTGCCAGCAGCTTTAACGTAGGGTATGAGCAGTTCTTC. This encodes CASSFNVGYEQFF.

Turning to this clonotype: The CDR3 end shows no conserved phenylalanine or tryptophan, and so a read error is likely. It is unclear where the CDR3 begins or ends on the DNA, so no DNA is shown, and the CDR3 is as TCRdb lists it. The CDR3 sequence: CSASRSLAGAWS. The rearrangement joins TRBV20-1 to TRBJ2-7; the DNA was not used to check the table's D call, TRBD1. The germline CDR1 and CDR2 sequences are DFQATT and SNEGSKA (reference sequence). The CDR3 spans 12 residues, counting both ends.

The table lists this clonotype with many counts. J is TRBJ2-3 and V is TRBV10-3, with D unresolved. The CDR3 spans 14 residues. CDR1 is ENHRY, CDR2 SYGVKD, per germline. V was trimmed by 0 bases and J by 5 bases, leaving 9 bases between them. CDR3 in DNA: TGTGCCATCAGTGAGTCGGGCAGAGGAGATACGCAGTATTTT. Translating gives CAISESGRGDTQYF.

The chain employs TRBV10-3 and TRBJ1-4; maybe TRBD1 (5 bases). This CDR3 has 13 amino acids. Trimming left V 7 bases short and J 4 bases short, with 10 bases between. CDR1 is ENHRY and CDR2 is SYGVKD in the germline V gene. Written as DNA, the CDR3 is TGTGCCATCACAGGGTCCCTTAATGAAAAACTGTTTTTT. The encoded protein is CAITGSLNEKLFF.

The chain is built from TRBV6-2 or TRBV6-3 and TRBJ2-1; D is uncertain. The germline gives CDR1 MNHEY, CDR2 SVGEGT. Trimming left V 4 bases short and J 8 bases short, with 6 bases between. The CDR3 consists of 11 residues. Here the CDR3 reads CASSLIYEQFF. Here the CDR3 DNA reads TGTGCCAGCAGTTTAATCTATGAGCAGTTCTTC.

This clonotype came up a few times. J is TRBJ1-2 and V is TRBV15, with D hard to call. This CDR3 contains 13 residues. The germline V gene has CDR1 LNHNV and CDR2 YYDKDF (reference sequence). Trimming removed 0 bases at V and 7 bases at J, with 9 bases between. The CDR3 reads CATSRDGVFGYTF. Here the CDR3 DNA reads TGTGCCACCAGCAGAGATGGTGTTTTTGGCTACACCTTC.

The sample holds many counts of this clonotype. The CDR3 nucleotides are TGTGCCAGCAGCCTCGGACAGGAAATCCCTGGAAACACCATATATTTT. Translated: CASSLGQEIPGNTIYF. The genes are TRBV4-2 and TRBJ1-3, with TRBD1 matching 7 bases. CDR3 size: 16 residues. Losses at the gene ends were 4 bases for V and 2 bases for J; bases not matched to a gene: 8. From germline, CDR1 is LGHNA and CDR2 YNFKEQ.

Points on this clonotype: A much larger clone lies a single base off, so this may be a read error. This likely comes from a read error, as the CDR3 has no conserved phenylalanine or tryptophan at its end. The chain is built from TRBV19 and TRBJ1-1, with D maybe TRBD1 (5 bases). V lost 7 bases and J lost 6, with 21 bases in between. CDR3 length: 15 residues. The V gene's germline CDR1 is LNHDA and CDR2 SQIVND (reference sequence). CDR3 sequence (DNA): TGTGCCAGTATTCCTTCTCTGGGGGGAGCGTCTGAAGCTTTCCTT. Protein product: CASIPSLGGASEAFL.

V gene TRBV7-9 combines with J gene TRBJ2-4; D is possibly TRBD1 or TRBD2 (5 bases each). Germline V gene lookup returns CDR1 SEHNR and CDR2 FQNEAQ (reference sequence). This CDR3 is 12 amino acids long. V was cut by 8 bases and J by 5 bases, with 10 bases left in between. The CDR3 here is CASGSGQNIQYF. CDR3 nucleotides: TGTGCCAGCGGCTCGGGGCAAAACATTCAGTACTTC. The entire variable domain, with the rest obtained from reference TRBV7-9 and TRBJ2-4, is as follows: DTGVSQNPRHKITKRGQNVTFRCDPISEHNRLYWYRQTLGQGPEFLTYFQNEAQLEKSRLLSDRFSAERPKGSFSTLEIQRTEQGDSAMYLCASGSGQNIQYFGAGTRLSVL.

The chain carries TRBV10-3 and TRBJ1-1; the D is unclear. Germline loops: CDR1 ENHRY, CDR2 SYGVKD. The CDR3 loop spans 13 amino acids. V lost 4 bases and J 1 base, leaving 7 bases between the germline ends. The DNA of the CDR3 is TGTGCCATCAGTGCCCCGGGGAACACTGAAGCTTTCTTT. Its translation is CAISAPGNTEAFF.

This clonotype was seen a few times. The genes are TRBV5-1 and TRBJ1-1; no definite D call. This CDR3 has 16 residues. Trimming took off 2 bases at V and 2 bases at J, with 16 bases between the two ends. Germline-derived CDR1 and CDR2 are SGHRS and YFSETQ. CDR3 in DNA: TGCGCCAGCAGCTTATTTGAGGTGAGTCGCAACACTGAAGCTTTCTTT. This sequence encodes CASSLFEVSRNTEAFF.

The sample holds many counts of this clonotype. The chain links TRBV7-2 to TRBJ2-7; D remains ambiguous. The CDR3 consists of 14 residues. The germline CDR1 and CDR2 sequences are SGHTA and FQGNSA. V lost 0 bases, J lost 3 bases, and 9 bases lay in between. The CDR3 sequence is CASSLASVNYEQYF. The CDR3 DNA is TGTGCCAGCAGCTTAGCGTCAGTAAACTACGAGCAGTACTTC.

This clonotype was counted a few times. J is TRBJ2-1 and V is TRBV20-1; TRBD1 aligns across 9 bases. In germline, CDR1 is DFQATT, CDR2 SNEGSKA (reference sequence). This CDR3 is 18 amino acids long. J lost 4 bases, V lost 0 bases, and 13 bases had no gene match. Here the CDR3 DNA reads TGCAGTGCTAGAGATCTAAGGCCCGGGACAGGGAAGTACAATGAGCAGTTCTTC. It encodes CSARDLRPGTGKYNEQFF.

This clonotype was seen at least ten times. The chain combines TRBV11-2 with TRBJ2-1; TRBD2 matches at 12 bases. Germline V CDR1 and CDR2: SGHAT, FQNNGV. Trimming removed 5 bases from V and 1 base from J; junction bases left unmatched: 12. This CDR3 comprises 19 residues. CDR3 in amino acids: CASSPTSGRPLDSYNEQFF. For the CDR3, the DNA is TGTGCCAGCAGCCCGACTAGCGGGAGACCCCTTGATTCCTACAATGAGCAGTTCTTC.

A few counts support this clonotype. The J gene is TRBJ2-7, the V gene TRBV7-2; a possible D gene is TRBD2 (6 bases). The CDR3 contains 14 residues. The V and J ends lost 0 bases and 3 bases respectively, with 9 bases between them. CDR1 is SGHTA and CDR2 is FQGNSA in the germline V gene. CDR3: CASSLAGSNYEQYF. In DNA form, the CDR3 reads TGTGCCAGCAGCTTAGCCGGGAGCAACTACGAGCAGTACTTC. Drawing the rest from reference TRBV7-2 and TRBJ2-7, the complete variable domain is GAGVSQSPSNKVTEKGKDVELRCDPISGHTALYWYRQSLGQGLEFLIYFQGNSAPDKSGLPSDRFSAERTGGSVSTLTIQRTQQEDSAVYLCASSLAGSNYEQYFGPGTRLTVT.